The source of this T cell receptor beta chain is a study of blood T cell repertoires in COVID-19. About the research overall: Sites across the United States, Italy and Spain contributed samples from acute and convalescent COVID-19.

Original analysis: Estimation of nucleated cell counts relied on the amplification of reference gene primers. Only in-frame clones appear in the TCRdb table, and some are missing; sequencing was by immunoSEQ multiplex PCR. Clone size and the V and J calls come from that table; the DNA yielded D and trimming. Of around 200,000 clones listed, approximately 90% are singletons. Everyone who took part was roughly 18 to 89 years old, and they came from 24 US areas. The CDR3 totals 13 residues. CDR1 is SGHTA and CDR2 is FQGNSA in the germline V gene. V lost 0 bases and J 11 bases, leaving 12 bases between the germline ends.

Material for sequencing was PBMCs or T cells enriched from blood (not recorded which). The source of this sequence is a woman under 30 who had recovered from COVID-19. This chain joins TRBV7-2 and TRBJ2-3; tentative D call: TRBD2 (6 bases). CDR3: CASSLASRELQYF. The CDR3 region has the DNA TGTGCCAGCAGCTTAGCGAGCCGGGAGTTGCAGTATTTT.